Listed here is a single T cell receptor beta chain. Its matching antigen is unknown. These data come from a study of Ad26.COV2.S vaccination and SARS-CoV-2 variants. Looking at the study overall: Ad26.COV2.S shots went into the muscle once or twice, 56 days apart. Study observations and caveats: With respect to non-spike TCR breadth, vaccine and placebo recipients were similar. Substantial breadth was reportedly displayed by spike-specific CD8+ and CD4+ T cell responses after vaccination.

Treatment: 15 to 20 received Ad26.COV2.S at low or high dose, single or two shots; five or six received placebo; per-sample allocation not given. Sampling happened 63 days after the first vaccine or placebo injection. Built on an Ad26 vector, the vaccine expressed Wuhan-strain SARS-CoV-2 spike. Some clones are missing from TCRdb's copy, which holds only in-frame ones; the method was immunoSEQ multiplex PCR. The sample shows hundreds of thousands of clones, roughly 91% of them seen only once. This sequence was found in a person between 18 and 60 years old who received the Ad26.COV2.S COVID-19 vaccine or a placebo. The sequencing here drew on peripheral blood, taken in a trial of Ad26.COV2.S vaccine versus placebo.

CDR3 residues: CASSQAGAYEQYF. CDR3 nucleotides: TGTGCCAGCAGCCAAGCGGGGGCCTACGAGCAGTACTTC. The chain carries TRBV7-9 and TRBJ2-7; 8 bases are a match to TRBD2. CDR1 and CDR2 (germline): SEHNR, FQNEAQ (reference sequence). Trimming took 5 bases from V and 2 from J; bases not matched to a gene: 2. The CDR3 length is 13 residues.